This T cell receptor beta chain came from a study of blood T cell repertoires in COVID-19 (dated by TCRdb to 2018 to 2021). General notes on the study: Samples from collaborators originated in the United States, Italy and Spain and spanned both the acute and convalescent phases of COVID-19. Samples were obtained from the ongoing ImmuneRACE study (first 160 participants) and from 1,000 to 1,500 subjects provided by 6 global collaborators. The sample metadata nearly always contained a de-identified subject ID, COVID-19 status, age in years and sex. Subjects who had been exposed to COVID-19, were actively infected with it, or had recovered from it provided the deeply sampled blood TCRbeta repertoires that made up the dataset. The repertoires were made available in a free public database intended to serve as a resource for research on the immune response to SARS-CoV-2. The prospective study material was composed of cDNA or gDNA derived from T cells, B-cell-depleted T cells, or PBMCs. Where HLA class I and class II types were available, the types were taken from metadata supplied by the sample provider, not from assay-based typing. The paper as a whole reports these results and caveats: How much clinical and demographic metadata was included differed by source and by participant, and the metadata was provided uncurated.

For CDR1 and CDR2, the germline V gene lists SGHVS and FQNEAQ. The V end loses 7 bases and the J end loses 4 bases, and a stretch of 13 bases separates them. From cysteine to phenylalanine, the CDR3 is 13 amino acids long. Here the CDR3 DNA is all that survives: 39 bases in frame from base 1. Whole blood was collected in K2EDTA tubes by collaborating institutions according to the institutions' own protocols. For TCRbeta analysis, collaborators shipped samples in one of three forms: frozen whole blood, isolated PBMCs, or DNA extracted from either of those sample types. TCRbeta CDR3 regions were amplified from genomic DNA by means of the immunoSEQ Assay, a bias-controlled multiplex PCR. The original methods were these. Within the assay, amplification of reference gene primers was used to estimate how many nucleated cells each sample contained. Sequence reads were collapsed and filtered to measure the absolute abundance of every unique TCRbeta CDR3 rearrangement. For each sample, productive Simpson clonality was calculated as the square root of Simpson's diversity index over productive rearrangements. TCRdb holds this immuneACCESS table with in-frame rearrangements only. Some clones are missing; in checked studies, unresolved V genes explain under half, and the rest has no known cause. V and J calls and clone size are as listed in that table; D and trimming were resolved from the DNA. Recorded for this sample are some 96,000 clones; about 77% of them occurred a single time. The ten largest clonotypes hold around 30% of the sample.

Note on this clone: The specificity of this receptor is unknown. No quality values exist for individual bases; no much larger clone is one base distant.

The source is a man in his sixties or seventies with active or convalescent COVID-19. The chain is encoded by TRBV7-8 joined to TRBJ1-2; no D gene can be assigned with confidence. The specimen sequenced was peripheral blood. The encoded CDR3 is CASNNGVAYGYTF. The DNA sequence reads TGTGCCAGCAATAACGGGGTTGCCTATGGCTACACCTTC.